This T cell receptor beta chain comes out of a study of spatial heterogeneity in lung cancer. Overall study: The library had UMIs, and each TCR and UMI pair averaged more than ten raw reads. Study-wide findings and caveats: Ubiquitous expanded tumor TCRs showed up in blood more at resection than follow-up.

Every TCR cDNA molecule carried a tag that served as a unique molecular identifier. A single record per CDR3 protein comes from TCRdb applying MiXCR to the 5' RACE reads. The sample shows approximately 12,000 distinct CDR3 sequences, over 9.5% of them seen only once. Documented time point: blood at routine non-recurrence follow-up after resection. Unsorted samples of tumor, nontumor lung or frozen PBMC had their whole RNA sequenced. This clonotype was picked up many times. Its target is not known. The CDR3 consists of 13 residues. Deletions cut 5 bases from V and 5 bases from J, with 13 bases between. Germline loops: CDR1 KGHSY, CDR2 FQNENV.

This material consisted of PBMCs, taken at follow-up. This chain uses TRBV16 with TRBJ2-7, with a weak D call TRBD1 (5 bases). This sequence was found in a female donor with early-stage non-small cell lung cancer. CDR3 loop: CASSKGVFHEQYF. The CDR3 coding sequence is TGTGCCAGCAGCAAAGGGGTTTTCCACGAGCAGTACTTC.